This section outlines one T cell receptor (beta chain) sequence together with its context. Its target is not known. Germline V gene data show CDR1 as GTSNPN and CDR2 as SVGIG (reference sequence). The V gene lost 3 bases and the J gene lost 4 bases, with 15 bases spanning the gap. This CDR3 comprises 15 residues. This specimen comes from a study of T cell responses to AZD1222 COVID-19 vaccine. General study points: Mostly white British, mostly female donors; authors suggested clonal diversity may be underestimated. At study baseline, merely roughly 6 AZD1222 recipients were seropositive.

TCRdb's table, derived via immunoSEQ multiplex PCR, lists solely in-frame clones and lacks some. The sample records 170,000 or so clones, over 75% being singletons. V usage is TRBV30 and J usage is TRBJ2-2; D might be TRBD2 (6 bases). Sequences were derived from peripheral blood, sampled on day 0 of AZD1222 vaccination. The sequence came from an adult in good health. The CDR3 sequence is CAWSFRVRGTGELFF. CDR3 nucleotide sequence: TGTGCCTGGAGCTTCCGCGTGCGGGGCACCGGGGAGCTGTTTTTT.